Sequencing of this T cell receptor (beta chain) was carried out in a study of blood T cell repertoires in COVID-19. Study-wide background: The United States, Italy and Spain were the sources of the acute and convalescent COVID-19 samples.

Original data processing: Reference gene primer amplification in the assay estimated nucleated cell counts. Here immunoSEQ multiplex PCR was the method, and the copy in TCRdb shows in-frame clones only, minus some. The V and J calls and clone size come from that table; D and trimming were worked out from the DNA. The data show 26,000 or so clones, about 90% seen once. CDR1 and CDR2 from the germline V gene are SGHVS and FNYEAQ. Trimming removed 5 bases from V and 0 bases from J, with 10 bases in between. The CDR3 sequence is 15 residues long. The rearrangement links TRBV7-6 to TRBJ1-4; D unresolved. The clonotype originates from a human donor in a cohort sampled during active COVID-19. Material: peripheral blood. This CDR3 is CASSPNTATNEKLFF. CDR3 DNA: TGTGCCAGCAGCCCAAACACCGCAACTAATGAAAAACTGTTTTTT.